This TCR beta chain derives from a study of radiotherapy plus CTLA-4 blockade in lung cancer. Regarding the study as a whole: The best predictor of response was reported to be early blood T cell clone dynamics, with interferon-beta. Following radiotherapy plus ipilimumab, tumor-derived TCR clones expanded in the blood.

Concerning this clone itself: Its matching antigen is unknown.

V lost 3 bases, J lost 2 bases, and 4 bases stayed unmatched. Per germline, CDR1 LNHDA and CDR2 SQIVND (reference sequence). CDR3 length equals 14 residues. Participants had chemo-refractory metastatic non-small-cell lung cancer and were treated with focal radiation plus ipilimumab CTLA-4 blockade. Clones were read by immunoSEQ multiplex PCR, and TCRdb kept only the in-frame ones, dropping some. The repertoire holds roughly 90,000 clones, with 82% as singletons. The clonotype was recovered from a human donor with non-small cell lung cancer that progressed on radiotherapy plus ipilimumab. The sample was peripheral blood, taken from a patient treated with radiotherapy plus ipilimumab. This chain connects TRBV19 to TRBJ2-7; the match to TRBD1 covers 7 bases. As DNA, the CDR3 is TGTGCCAGTAGTATGTACAGGGGCGCCTACGAGCAGTACTTC. Its protein product is CASSMYRGAYEQYF.